The rows below give T cell receptor beta chains drawn from one sample of a study of shared clonotypes between healthy human individuals. Sequenced by immunoSEQ multiplex PCR; TCRdb stores in-frame clones only, minus some. The sample comprises 2 million to 2.5 million clones, approximately 95% of which are singletons, and roughly 0.13% rests with the top ten. Sequencing was carried out using naive CD4+ T cells sorted from blood. The receptors here all came from a man aged 18 to 35 in good health. The CDR3 runs from the conserved cysteine through the conserved F or W. The order of the fields is V gene, D gene, clone size, J gene, CDR3 protein, CDR3 DNA. A D gene is named only where the DNA matches it firmly. Size is omitted from some rows. Given values are once, few, many or a class for expanded clones.

V: TRBV6-1
D: NA
size: NA
J: TRBJ2-7
CDR3: CASNSGNSYEQYF
DNA: TGTGCCAGCAATAGCGGAAACTCCTACGAGCAGTACTTC

V: TRBV2
D: NA
size: NA
J: TRBJ2-2
CDR3: CASTEGGITGELFF
DNA: TGTGCCAGCACCGAGGGGGGAATAACCGGGGAGCTGTTTTTT

V: TRBV10-1
D: NA
size: once
J: TRBJ1-2
CDR3: CASRPQGRVGGYTF
DNA: TGCGCCAGCAGGCCTCAGGGGCGCGTGGGAGGCTACACCTTC

V: TRBV7-9
D: TRBD2
size: NA
J: TRBJ2-7
CDR3: CASSLGTLAGGGYEQYF
DNA: TGTGCCAGCAGCTTAGGAACACTAGCGGGAGGCGGGTACGAGCAGTACTTC

V: TRBV2
D: NA
size: NA
J: TRBJ2-2
CDR3: CASSNRDPNTGELFF
DNA: TGTGCCAGCAGTAACCGGGACCCCAACACCGGGGAGCTGTTTTTT

V: TRBV30
D: NA
size: NA
J: TRBJ2-3
CDR3: CAWDLGTDTQYF
DNA: TGTGCCTGGGACCTCGGGACAGATACGCAGTATTTT

V: TRBV27
D: NA
size: NA
J: TRBJ1-4
CDR3: CASSLRSSTNEKLFF
DNA: TGTGCCAGCAGTTTACGATCGTCAACTAATGAAAAACTGTTTTTT

V: TRBV15
D: TRBD1
size: NA
J: TRBJ1-5
CDR3: CATSRPGQGYSNQPQHF
DNA: TGTGCCACCAGCAGACCGGGACAGGGATATAGCAATCAGCCCCAGCATTTT

V: TRBV5-6
D: NA
size: NA
J: TRBJ1-1
CDR3: CASSFRGGTEAFF
DNA: TGTGCCAGCAGCTTCCGGGGGGGCACTGAAGCTTTCTTT

V: TRBV7-9
D: TRBD1
size: NA
J: TRBJ2-2
CDR3: CASTDRGHSGELFF
DNA: TGTGCCAGCACGGACAGGGGGCACTCCGGGGAGCTGTTTTTT

V: TRBV25-1
D: TRBD1
size: NA
J: TRBJ2-7
CDR3: CASSNTQGVNEQYF
DNA: TGTGCCAGCAGTAATACGCAGGGGGTGAACGAGCAGTACTTC

V: TRBV7-2
D: NA
size: NA
J: TRBJ2-1
CDR3: CASSLESVPNNEQFF
DNA: TGTGCCAGCAGCTTAGAATCAGTCCCTAACAATGAGCAGTTCTTC

V: TRBV5-1
D: TRBD1
size: NA
J: TRBJ1-2
CDR3: CASSGDRAKGYTF
DNA: TGCGCCAGCAGTGGGGACAGGGCGAAGGGCTACACCTTC

V: TRBV27
D: TRBD1
size: NA
J: TRBJ1-5
CDR3: CASSGQGVQPQHF
DNA: TGTGCCAGCTCGGGCCAGGGGGTTCAGCCCCAGCATTTT

V: TRBV28
D: NA
size: NA
J: TRBJ1-2
CDR3: CASSLGSGYGYTF
DNA: TGTGCCAGCAGTTTAGGCTCAGGATATGGCTACACCTTC

V: TRBV5-8
D: NA
size: NA
J: TRBJ2-4
CDR3: CASSLENIQYF
DNA: TGTGCCAGCAGCCTTGAAAACATTCAGTACTTC

V: TRBV2
D: NA
size: NA
J: TRBJ2-3
CDR3: CASSDSNTDTQYF
DNA: TGTGCCAGCAGTGACTCTAACACAGATACGCAGTATTTT

V: TRBV10-3
D: TRBD2
size: NA
J: TRBJ2-3
CDR3: CAISDGSGVSTDTQYF
DNA: TGTGCCATCAGTGACGGCAGCGGGGTTAGCACAGATACGCAGTATTTT

V: TRBV6-1
D: NA
size: NA
J: TRBJ2-3
CDR3: CASSGTPSASTDTQYF
DNA: TGTGCCAGCAGTGGGACCCCTAGCGCCAGCACAGATACGCAGTATTTT

V: TRBV5-1
D: TRBD2
size: NA
J: TRBJ2-1
CDR3: CASSQTSGSYNEQFF
DNA: TGCGCCAGCAGCCAGACTAGCGGGAGCTACAATGAGCAGTTCTTC

V: TRBV27
D: TRBD1
size: NA
J: TRBJ1-1
CDR3: CASSLKGRQGIGGETEAFF
DNA: TGTGCCAGCAGTTTAAAGGGGAGACAGGGGATAGGCGGGGAGACTGAAGCTTTCTTT

V: TRBV14
D: NA
size: NA
J: TRBJ1-1
CDR3: CASSLGLNTEAFF
DNA: TGTGCCAGCAGCCTTGGACTGAACACTGAAGCTTTCTTT

V: TRBV5-1
D: TRBD2
size: NA
J: TRBJ2-1
CDR3: CASSLVAGNYNEQFF
DNA: TGCGCCAGCAGCTTGGTAGCGGGAAATTACAATGAGCAGTTCTTC

V: TRBV5-1
D: NA
size: once
J: TRBJ2-2
CDR3: CASSSHGSGANTGELFF
DNA: TGCGCCAGCAGCTCACATGGTTCGGGGGCCAACACCGGGGAGCTGTTTTTT

V: TRBV7-8
D: NA
size: few
J: TRBJ2-7
CDR3: CASSYDRTSYEQYF
DNA: TGTGCCAGCAGCTACGACCGGACGTCCTACGAGCAGTACTTC

V: TRBV29-1
D: NA
size: NA
J: TRBJ2-3
CDR3: CSVYASWAQYF
DNA: TGCAGCGTTTACGCTAGCTGGGCGCAGTATTTT

V: TRBV4-3
D: NA
size: NA
J: TRBJ2-4
CDR3: CASSGELSGAKNIQYF
DNA: TGCGCCAGCAGCGGAGAGTTATCAGGGGCCAAAAACATTCAGTACTTC

V: TRBV9
D: NA
size: NA
J: TRBJ2-2
CDR3: CASSGRLNTGELFF
DNA: TGTGCCAGCAGCGGTCGACTGAACACCGGGGAGCTGTTTTTT

V: TRBV7-2
D: NA
size: NA
J: TRBJ2-4
CDR3: CASSWEPGPGSKNIQYF
DNA: TGTGCCAGCAGCTGGGAACCGGGCCCTGGGAGCAAAAACATTCAGTACTTC

V: TRBV29-1
D: NA
size: NA
J: TRBJ2-7
CDR3: CSVEDYEGLVQYF
DNA: TGCAGCGTTGAAGATTATGAAGGGCTCGTGCAGTACTTC

V: TRBV27
D: NA
size: NA
J: TRBJ2-1
CDR3: CASSLANEQFF
DNA: TGTGCCAGCAGTTTAGCAAATGAGCAGTTCTTC

V: TRBV5-1
D: NA
size: NA
J: TRBJ2-3
CDR3: CASYTGTTDTQYF
DNA: TGCGCCAGCTATACCGGGACGACAGATACGCAGTATTTT

V: TRBV27
D: NA
size: NA
J: TRBJ1-6
CDR3: CASSLIGTRSSYNSPLHF
DNA: TGTGCCAGCAGTTTAATTGGGACACGCAGCTCCTATAATTCACCCCTCCACTTT

V: TRBV27
D: TRBD2
size: NA
J: TRBJ2-7
CDR3: CASRPTSVSSSYEQYF
DNA: TGTGCCAGCAGACCGACTAGCGTTTCTAGCTCCTACGAGCAGTACTTC

V: TRBV7-3
D: NA
size: NA
J: TRBJ2-2
CDR3: CASSPGMNTGELFF
DNA: TGTGCCAGCAGTCCCGGGATGAACACCGGGGAGCTGTTTTTT

V: TRBV21-1
D: NA
size: once
J: TRBJ2-7
CDR3: CASNADGPIYEQYF
DNA: TGTGCCAGCAACGCCGACGGGCCAATCTACGAGCAGTACTTC

V: TRBV28
D: TRBD1
size: once
J: TRBJ1-1
CDR3: CASSLGQGAPGTEAFF
DNA: TGTGCCAGCAGTTTAGGTCAGGGGGCGCCGGGCACTGAAGCTTTCTTT

V: TRBV28
D: NA
size: NA
J: TRBJ1-5
CDR3: CASSSGADNQPQHF
DNA: TGTGCCAGCAGTTCCGGGGCGGACAATCAGCCCCAGCATTTT

V: TRBV7-3
D: NA
size: NA
J: TRBJ2-1
CDR3: CASSLGQGMSSYNEQFF
DNA: TGTGCCAGCAGCTTAGGGCAGGGGATGAGCTCCTACAATGAGCAGTTCTTC

V: TRBV6-1
D: NA
size: NA
J: TRBJ2-3
CDR3: CATRGGDTQYF
DNA: TGTGCCACTCGAGGGGGTGATACGCAGTATTTT

V: TRBV7-8
D: TRBD1
size: NA
J: TRBJ2-3
CDR3: CASSSRDRGTDTQYF
DNA: TGTGCCAGCAGTAGCCGGGACAGGGGCACAGATACGCAGTATTTT

V: TRBV7-2
D: TRBD2
size: NA
J: TRBJ2-1
CDR3: CASSFPGTSNNEQFF
DNA: TGTGCCAGCAGCTTTCCCGGGACTAGCAATAATGAGCAGTTCTTC

V: TRBV5-1
D: TRBD1
size: NA
J: TRBJ1-1
CDR3: CASSLATGGVSTEAFF
DNA: TGCGCCAGCAGCTTGGCTACAGGGGGCGTCAGCACTGAAGCTTTCTTT

V: TRBV19
D: NA
size: NA
J: TRBJ2-7
CDR3: CASSGVRGYEQYF
DNA: TGTGCCAGTAGTGGCGTCAGGGGCTACGAGCAGTACTTC

V: TRBV6-5
D: NA
size: NA
J: TRBJ2-3
CDR3: CASSSWAGPTDTQYF
DNA: TGTGCCAGCAGTTCCTGGGCGGGGCCCACAGATACGCAGTATTTT

V: TRBV4-3
D: NA
size: once
J: TRBJ1-6
CDR3: CASSQAFRDHYNSPLHF
DNA: TGCGCCAGCAGCCAAGCCTTCCGGGACCACTATAATTCACCCCTCCACTTT

V: TRBV7-6
D: NA
size: NA
J: TRBJ2-7
CDR3: CASSRTVGYEQYF
DNA: TGTGCCAGCAGCAGAACAGTAGGGTACGAGCAGTACTTC

V: TRBV30
D: NA
size: NA
J: TRBJ1-6
CDR3: CAWSLGLSSSYNSPLHF
DNA: TGTGCCTGGAGTCTCGGACTCAGCAGCTCCTATAATTCACCCCTCCACTTT

V: TRBV5-1
D: NA
size: NA
J: TRBJ1-3
CDR3: CASSSSAGLAGNTIYF
DNA: TGCGCCAGCAGCTCCAGCGCGGGACTGGCTGGAAACACCATATATTTT

V: TRBV27
D: TRBD1
size: once
J: TRBJ1-3
CDR3: CASSSRTGNTIYF
DNA: TGTGCCAGCAGTTCCCGGACAGGGAACACCATATATTTT

V: TRBV28
D: NA
size: NA
J: TRBJ2-2
CDR3: CASSRGTVGELFF
DNA: TGTGCCAGCAGTCGAGGGACGGTCGGGGAGCTGTTTTTT

V: TRBV5-1
D: TRBD2
size: NA
J: TRBJ2-3
CDR3: CASSLGSGSDTQYF
DNA: TGCGCCAGCAGCTTGGGGAGCGGGAGTGATACGCAGTATTTT

V: TRBV6-1
D: NA
size: NA
J: TRBJ1-1
CDR3: CASKFTGSTEAFF
DNA: TGTGCCAGCAAGTTTACAGGGAGCACTGAAGCTTTCTTT

V: TRBV5-5
D: TRBD1
size: NA
J: TRBJ1-2
CDR3: CASSFLGQPNYGYTF
DNA: TGTGCCAGCAGCTTTTTGGGACAGCCTAACTATGGCTACACCTTC

V: TRBV18
D: NA
size: NA
J: TRBJ2-7
CDR3: CASSPQSYEQYF
DNA: TGTGCCAGCTCACCACAGAGCTACGAGCAGTACTTC

V: TRBV6-1
D: NA
size: NA
J: TRBJ2-7
CDR3: CASRSDAGISREQYF
DNA: TGTGCCAGCCGAAGCGACGCAGGGATTTCACGCGAGCAGTACTTC